This passage covers 20 T cell receptor beta chains from one sample sequenced in a study of identical twins. MiXCR, run by TCRdb on the 5' RACE reads, gives a single entry per CDR3 protein. Of hundreds of thousands of distinct CDR3 sequences in the sample, roughly 10% are singletons; the top ten hold 5% to 5.5%. Source material: memory (CD45RO+) T cells sorted from blood. The receptors shown here come from a woman aged 18-30 years in good health.

The sample holds a few counts of this clonotype. For the CDR3, the DNA is TGCAGTGCTAGGCGGAGCTCCTATAATTCACCCCTCCACTTT. Translating gives CSARRSSYNSPLHF. The V and J genes are TRBV20-1 and TRBJ1-6, with D unresolved. Between the trimmed V and J ends, which lost 3 bases and 0 bases, there was a span of 6 bases. CDR1 and CDR2 from the germline V gene are DFQATT and SNEGSKA (reference sequence). This CDR3 has 14 residues.

This chain links TRBV12-3 or TRBV12-4 with TRBJ2-1, with TRBD2 identical over 7 bases. The CDR3 sequence is 12 residues long. J was trimmed by 4 bases and V by 7 bases; bases with no gene match: 1. The CDR3 DNA is TGTGCCAGCACCGGGGGGTACAATGAGCAGTTCTTC. It yields the protein CASTGGYNEQFF.

The V call is TRBV7-2, the J call TRBJ2-5; no clear D gene. This CDR3 is built from 12 residues. Germline CDR1 reads SGHTA; CDR2 reads FQGNSA. Trimming stripped 4 bases from V and 5 bases from J, with 8 bases between. In DNA form, the CDR3 reads TGTGCCAGCAGCTACACAACGGAGACCCAGTACTTC. Amino acids: CASSYTTETQYF.

V gene TRBV5-1 combines with J gene TRBJ1-5, with a weak D call TRBD1 (6 bases). The CDR3 covers 13 residues. CDR1 is SGHRS and CDR2 is YFSETQ in the germline V gene. The V gene lost 3 bases and the J gene lost 5 bases, with 9 bases spanning the gap. The CDR3 DNA reads as TGCGCCAGCAGCTCCGAGGGGGATCAGCCCCAGCATTTT. Residues: CASSSEGDQPQHF. Using reference TRBV5-1 and TRBJ1-5 for the parts outside the CDR3, the full variable domain is KAGVTQTPRYLIKTRGQQVTLSCSPISGHRSVSWYQQTPGQGLQFLFEYFSETQRNKGNFPGRFSGRQFSNSRSEMNVSTLELGDSALYLCASSSEGDQPQHFGDGTRLSIL.

The chain has TRBV7-2 and TRBJ2-3; D gene ambiguous. Looked up from germline, CDR1 is SGHTA and CDR2 is FQGNSA. Trimming stripped 5 bases from V and 3 bases from J, with 6 bases between. The CDR3 has 12 residues. This CDR3 reads CASSTLTDTQYF. Here the CDR3 DNA reads TGTGCCAGCAGCACACTTACAGATACGCAGTATTTT.

This clonotype was recorded a few times. The gene calls are TRBV29-1 and TRBJ2-7; D is uncertain. CDR1 is SQVTM, CDR2 ANQGSEA, per germline. The CDR3 consists of 13 residues. The V end was cut by 2 bases, the J end by 2 bases, with 10 bases between. The CDR3 DNA follows: TGCAGCGTTGAAACAGCCTTAACCTACGAGCAGTACTTC. Amino acids: CSVETALTYEQYF.

The chain recombines TRBV20-1 with TRBJ2-7; a weak D match, TRBD2 (7 bases). The CDR3 loop spans 15 amino acids. With 8 bases removed from V and 2 bases from J, the gap between germline ends came to 22 bases. The V gene's germline CDR1 is DFQATT and CDR2 SNEGSKA (reference sequence). The CDR3 DNA is TGCAGTTCTACATCGGAGGGGGGGGGAACCTACGAGCAGTACTTC. This gives the protein CSSTSEGGGTYEQYF.

This chain connects TRBV3-1 to TRBJ1-1; no reliable D call. Germline loops: CDR1 LGHDT, CDR2 YNNKEL (reference sequence). This CDR3 has 14 amino acids. With 0 bases removed from V and 2 bases from J, the gap between germline ends came to 7 bases. CDR3 residues: CASSQEAANTEAFF. CDR3 nucleotide sequence: TGTGCCAGCAGCCAAGAAGCAGCTAACACTGAAGCTTTCTTT.

This clonotype was recorded a few times. The V and J genes are TRBV9 and TRBJ1-1; D is unclear. Germline assignment: CDR1 SGDLS and CDR2 YYNGEE. V shed 6 bases and J shed 1 base, with 13 bases lying between them. CDR3 length equals 14 residues. CDR3: CASNRHRWNTEAFF. The CDR3 DNA is TGTGCCAGCAACCGACACCGGTGGAACACTGAAGCTTTCTTT. Together with reference TRBV9 and TRBJ1-1, the CDR3 gives the full variable domain: DSGVTQTPKHLITATGQRVTLRCSPRSGDLSVYWYQQSLDQGLQFLIQYYNGEERAKGNILERFSAQQFPDLHSELNLSSLELGDSALYFCASNRHRWNTEAFFGQGTRLTVV.

The chain links TRBV27 to TRBJ2-3; 8 bases match TRBD2. The CDR3 sequence is 14 residues long. Looked up from germline, CDR1 is MNHEY and CDR2 is SMNVEV (reference sequence). V gave up 3 bases and J gave up 4 bases; unmatched junction bases: 3. The CDR3 sequence is CASSLSGSPDTQYF. As DNA, the CDR3 is TGTGCCAGCAGTTTGAGCGGGAGCCCAGATACGCAGTATTTT.

This clonotype came up a few times. The V gene is TRBV5-1, the J gene TRBJ1-1; D is unresolved. V was shortened by 0 bases and J by 0 bases, with 6 bases between the two germline ends. Per the germline V gene, CDR1 is SGHRS and CDR2 is YFSETQ. This CDR3 region has 14 residues. The CDR3 DNA reads TGCGCCAGCAGCTTGGCCCAGGTGAACACTGAAGCTTTCTTT. Amino acid sequence: CASSLAQVNTEAFF. Variable domain in full (rest from reference TRBV5-1 and TRBJ1-1): KAGVTQTPRYLIKTRGQQVTLSCSPISGHRSVSWYQQTPGQGLQFLFEYFSETQRNKGNFPGRFSGRQFSNSRSEMNVSTLELGDSALYLCASSLAQVNTEAFFGQGTRLTVV.

The rearrangement joins TRBV10-3 to TRBJ2-7; 10 nucleotides match TRBD2. The V segment lost 6 bases and the J segment 3 bases; nucleotides outside the gene matches: 8. Per the germline V gene, CDR1 is ENHRY and CDR2 is SYGVKD. CDR3 length: 15 residues. The CDR3 DNA reads TGTGCCATCAGCAAGACTAGCGGGCTTTACTACGAGCAGTACTTC. The encoded protein is CAISKTSGLYYEQYF.

Only a few counts were recorded for this clonotype. The chain joins TRBV6-1 to TRBJ2-5; 9 nucleotides match TRBD2. V was pared by 5 bases and J by 4 bases, with 11 bases of the junction left unmatched. Germline V gene sequence: CDR1 MNHNS, CDR2 SASEGT. This CDR3 region has 16 residues. CDR3 DNA sequence: TGTGCCAGCAGTCCGCGGCTAGCGGGAACCCTAGAGACCCAGTACTTC. Its translation is CASSPRLAGTLETQYF.

This clonotype was counted many times. The rearrangement links TRBV6-2 or TRBV6-3 to TRBJ2-1; no clear D gene. This CDR3 region has 16 residues. The V end was cut by 1 base, the J end by 2 bases, with 12 bases between. Germline values: CDR1 MNHEY, CDR2 SVGEGT. CDR3 residues: CASSYYPGLTYNEQFF. In DNA form, the CDR3 reads TGTGCCAGCAGTTACTACCCGGGTCTTACCTACAATGAGCAGTTCTTC.

This chain joins TRBV7-9 and TRBJ2-7; TRBD1 aligns across 9 bases. Losses at the gene ends were 5 bases for V and 3 bases for J; bases not matched to a gene: 5. Germline CDR1 reads SEHNR; CDR2 reads FQNEAQ (reference sequence). This CDR3 contains 14 residues. As DNA, the CDR3 is TGTGCCAGCAGCGAAGACAGGGGGATCTACGAGCAGTACTTC. The encoded protein is CASSEDRGIYEQYF.

The genes are TRBV20-1 and TRBJ2-1; TRBD1 is a possible D gene (6 bases). This CDR3 spans 13 amino acids. The ends were cut back, 6 bases at V and 3 bases at J, with 12 bases in the middle. Germline CDR1 reads DFQATT; CDR2 reads SNEGSKA (reference sequence). CDR3 nucleotides: TGCAGTGCCCCGAAGGACAGCTACAATGAGCAGTTCTTC. Translated: CSAPKDSYNEQFF.

The chain has TRBV7-2 and TRBJ2-7; 9 bases agree with TRBD1. The CDR3 is 14 amino acids. Germline CDR1 and CDR2: SGHTA and FQGNSA. Trimming cost V 5 bases and J 3 bases; bases outside gene matches: 5. This CDR3 is CASSPGQGNYEQYF. The DNA for the CDR3 is TGTGCCAGCAGCCCCGGACAGGGGAACTACGAGCAGTACTTC.

The V call is TRBV29-1, the J call TRBJ1-2; maybe TRBD1 (5 bases). Germline V gives CDR1 SQVTM, CDR2 ANQGSEA. The CDR3 sequence is 13 residues long. V was trimmed by 5 bases and J by 4 bases, leaving 14 bases between them. CDR3 in DNA: TGCAGCGTTTACCGGGACTCGTTCTATGGCTACACCTTC. It translates to CSVYRDSFYGYTF.

There are many counts of this clonotype. The chain employs TRBV20-1 and TRBJ1-1, with D maybe TRBD1 (6 bases). There are 14 residues in the CDR3. Germline values: CDR1 DFQATT, CDR2 SNEGSKA (reference sequence). V lost 2 bases and J lost 6, with 16 bases in between. Here the CDR3 reads CSARYVRGRAEAFF. DNA for the CDR3: TGCAGTGCTAGATATGTCCGGGGGCGGGCTGAAGCTTTCTTT.

The rearrangement uses TRBV24-1 and TRBJ2-5; unclear D gene. Germline loops: CDR1 KGHDR, CDR2 SFDVKD. Between the trimmed V and J ends, which lost 0 bases and 3 bases, there was a span of 4 bases. This CDR3 spans 13 amino acids. CDR3 sequence (DNA): TGTGCCACCAGTGATTTGCGGGAAGAGACCCAGTACTTC. Translated: CATSDLREETQYF.